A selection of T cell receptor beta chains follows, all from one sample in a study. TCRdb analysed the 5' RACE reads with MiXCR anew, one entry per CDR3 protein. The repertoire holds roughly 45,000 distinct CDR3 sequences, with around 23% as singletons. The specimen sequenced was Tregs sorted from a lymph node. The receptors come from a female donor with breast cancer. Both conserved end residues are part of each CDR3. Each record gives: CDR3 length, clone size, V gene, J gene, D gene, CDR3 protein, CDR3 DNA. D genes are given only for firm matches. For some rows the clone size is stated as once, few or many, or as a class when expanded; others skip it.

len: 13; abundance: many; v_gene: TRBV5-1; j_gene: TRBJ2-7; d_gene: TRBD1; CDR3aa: CASSGGQAYEQYF; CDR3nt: TGCGCCAGCAGCGGGGGACAGGCCTACGAGCAGTACTTC
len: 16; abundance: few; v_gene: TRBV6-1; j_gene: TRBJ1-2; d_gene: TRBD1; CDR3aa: CASSEDTQGAYYGYTF; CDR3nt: TGTGCCAGCAGTGAGGATACACAGGGGGCATACTATGGCTACACCTTC
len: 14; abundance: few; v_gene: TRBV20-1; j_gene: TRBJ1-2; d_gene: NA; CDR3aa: CSASPGLQGFGYTF; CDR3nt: TGCAGTGCTAGCCCGGGACTCCAGGGGTTCGGCTACACCTTC
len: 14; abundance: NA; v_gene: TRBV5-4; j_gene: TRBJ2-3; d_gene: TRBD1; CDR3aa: CASSLWDRADTQYF; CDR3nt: TGTGCCAGCAGCTTGTGGGACAGAGCAGATACGCAGTATTTT
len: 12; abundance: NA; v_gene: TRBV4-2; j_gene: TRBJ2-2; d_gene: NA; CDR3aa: CASSPEGGELFF; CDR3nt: TGTGCCAGCAGCCCGGAGGGCGGGGAGCTGTTTTTT
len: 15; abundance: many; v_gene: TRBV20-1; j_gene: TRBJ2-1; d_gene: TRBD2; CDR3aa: CSASDRDYKTMKQFF; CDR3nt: TGCAGTGCTAGTGACCGGGACTACAAAACAATGAAGCAGTTCTTC
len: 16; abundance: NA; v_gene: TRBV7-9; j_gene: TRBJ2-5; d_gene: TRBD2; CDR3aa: CASSLGPSGSVETQYF; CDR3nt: TGTGCCAGCAGCTTAGGTCCTAGCGGGAGTGTTGAGACCCAGTACTTC
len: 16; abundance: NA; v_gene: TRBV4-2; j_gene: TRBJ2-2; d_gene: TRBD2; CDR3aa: CASSFTSGGNTGELFF; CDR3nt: TGTGCCAGCAGCTTTACTAGCGGGGGGAACACCGGGGAGCTGTTTTTT
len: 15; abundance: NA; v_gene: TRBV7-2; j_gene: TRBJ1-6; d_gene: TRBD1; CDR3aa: CASSSMDRANSPLHF; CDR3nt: TGTGCCAGCAGCTCAATGGACAGGGCTAATTCACCCCTCCACTTT
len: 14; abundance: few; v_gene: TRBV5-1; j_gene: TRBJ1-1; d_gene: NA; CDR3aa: CASSSPTLNTEAFF; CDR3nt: TGCGCCAGCAGCTCACCCACCCTGAACACTGAAGCTTTCTTT
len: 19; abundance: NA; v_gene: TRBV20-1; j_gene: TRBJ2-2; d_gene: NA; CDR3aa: CSARLLLGLKGRDTGELFF; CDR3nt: TGCAGTGCTAGGCTTCTATTGGGCCTAAAGGGTCGGGACACCGGGGAGCTGTTTTTT
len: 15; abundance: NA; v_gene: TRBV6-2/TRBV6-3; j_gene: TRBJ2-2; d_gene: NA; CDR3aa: CASSHSYSNTGELFF; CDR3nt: TGTGCCAGCAGCCACTCCTATTCGAACACCGGGGAGCTGTTTTTT
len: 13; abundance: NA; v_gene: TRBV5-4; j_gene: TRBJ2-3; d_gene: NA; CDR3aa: CASFIRGTDTQYF; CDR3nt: TGTGCCAGCTTTATTCGGGGAACAGATACGCAGTATTTT
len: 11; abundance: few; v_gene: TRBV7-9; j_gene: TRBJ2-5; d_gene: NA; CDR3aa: CASSSPGDQYF; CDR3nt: TGTGCCAGCAGCTCCCCGGGTGACCAGTACTTC
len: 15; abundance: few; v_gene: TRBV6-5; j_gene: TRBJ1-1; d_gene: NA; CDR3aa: CASSYRTVRGTEAFF; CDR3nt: TGTGCCAGCAGTTACCGGACAGTCCGGGGCACTGAAGCTTTCTTT
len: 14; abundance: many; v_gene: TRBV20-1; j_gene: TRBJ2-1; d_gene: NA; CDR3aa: CSARGTATYNEQFF; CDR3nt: TGCAGTGCTAGAGGGACAGCCACCTACAATGAGCAGTTCTTC
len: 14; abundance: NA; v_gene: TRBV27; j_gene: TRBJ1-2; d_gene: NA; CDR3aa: CASSPGGSTNGYTF; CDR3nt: TGTGCCAGCAGCCCAGGAGGCAGCACAAATGGCTACACCTTC
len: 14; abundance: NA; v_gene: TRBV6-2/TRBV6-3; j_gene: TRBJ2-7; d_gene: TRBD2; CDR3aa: CASSSGLALDEPYF; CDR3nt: TGTGCCAGCAGCTCGGGACTAGCGCTGGACGAGCCGTACTTC
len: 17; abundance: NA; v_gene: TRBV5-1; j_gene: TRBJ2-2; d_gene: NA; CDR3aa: CASSSQDRRPNTGELFF; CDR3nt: TGCGCCAGCAGCTCCCAGGACAGAAGGCCGAACACCGGGGAGCTGTTTTTT
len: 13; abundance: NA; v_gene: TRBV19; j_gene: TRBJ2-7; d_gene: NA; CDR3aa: CASGDGHSYEQYF; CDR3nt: TGTGCCAGCGGGGACGGACACTCCTACGAGCAGTACTTC
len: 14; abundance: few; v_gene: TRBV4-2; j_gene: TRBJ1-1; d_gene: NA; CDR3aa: CASSRSSGGTEAFF; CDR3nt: TGTGCCAGCAGCCGTTCTTCGGGGGGGACTGAAGCTTTCTTT
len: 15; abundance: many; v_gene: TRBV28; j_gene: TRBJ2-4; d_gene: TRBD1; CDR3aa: CASSLKGAVKNIQYF; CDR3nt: TGTGCCAGCAGTTTAAAGGGGGCGGTCAAAAACATTCAGTACTTC
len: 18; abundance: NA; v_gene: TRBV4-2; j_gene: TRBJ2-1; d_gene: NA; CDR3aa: CASSQDLPQVGSYNEQFF; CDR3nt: TGTGCCAGCAGCCAAGATCTTCCGCAGGTCGGCTCCTACAATGAGCAGTTCTTC
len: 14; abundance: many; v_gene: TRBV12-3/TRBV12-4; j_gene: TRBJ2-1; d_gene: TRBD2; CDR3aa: CASTPTSGNNEQFF; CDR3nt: TGTGCCAGCACTCCGACTAGCGGGAACAATGAGCAGTTCTTC
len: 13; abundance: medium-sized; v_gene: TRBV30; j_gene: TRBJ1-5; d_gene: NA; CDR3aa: CAWSVIGNQPQHF; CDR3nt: TGTGCCTGGAGTGTAATCGGCAATCAGCCCCAGCATTTT
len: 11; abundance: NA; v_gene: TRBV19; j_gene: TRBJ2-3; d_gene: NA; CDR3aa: CASSNADTQYF; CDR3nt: TGTGCCAGTAGTAACGCAGATACGCAGTATTTT
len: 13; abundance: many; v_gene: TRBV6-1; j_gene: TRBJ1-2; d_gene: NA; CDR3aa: CASNSQLNYGYTF; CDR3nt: TGTGCCAGCAACAGTCAGCTTAACTATGGCTACACCTTC
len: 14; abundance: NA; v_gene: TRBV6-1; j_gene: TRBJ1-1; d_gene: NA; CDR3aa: CAGRVHLANTEAFF; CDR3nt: TGTGCCGGCAGGGTACACCTAGCGAACACTGAAGCTTTCTTT
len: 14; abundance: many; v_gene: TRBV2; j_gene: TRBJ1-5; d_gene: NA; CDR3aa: CASSEGGGDQPQHF; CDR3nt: TGTGCCAGCAGTGAAGGAGGGGGTGATCAGCCCCAGCATTTT
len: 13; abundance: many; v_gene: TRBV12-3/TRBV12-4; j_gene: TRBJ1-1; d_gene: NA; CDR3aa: CASSHGQYLEAFF; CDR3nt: TGTGCCAGCAGTCACGGACAGTACCTTGAAGCTTTCTTT
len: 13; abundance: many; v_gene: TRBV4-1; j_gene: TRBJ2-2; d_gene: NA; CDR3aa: CASSWVNTGELFF; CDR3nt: TGCGCCAGCAGCTGGGTCAACACCGGGGAGCTGTTTTTT
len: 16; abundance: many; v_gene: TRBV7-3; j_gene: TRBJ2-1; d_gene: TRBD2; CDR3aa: CASSQSLAGGNNEQFF; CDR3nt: TGTGCCAGCAGCCAGAGTTTAGCGGGAGGTAACAATGAGCAGTTCTTC
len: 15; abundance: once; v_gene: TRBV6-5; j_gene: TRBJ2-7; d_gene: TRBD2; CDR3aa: CASSYPLAGSYEQCF; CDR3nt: TGTGCCAGCAGTTACCCTCTAGCGGGATCCTACGAGCAGTGCTTC
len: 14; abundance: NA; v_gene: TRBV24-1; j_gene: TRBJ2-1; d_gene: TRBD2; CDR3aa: CATLGLAGGNEQFF; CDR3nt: TGTGCCACCTTGGGACTAGCGGGAGGAAATGAGCAGTTCTTC
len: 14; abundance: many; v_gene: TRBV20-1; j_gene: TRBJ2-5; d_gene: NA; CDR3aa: CSARDATGKETQYF; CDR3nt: TGCAGTGCTAGAGATGCCACGGGCAAAGAGACCCAGTACTTC
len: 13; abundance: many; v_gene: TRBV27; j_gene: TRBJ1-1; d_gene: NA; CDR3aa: CASSVRRNTEAFF; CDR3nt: TGTGCCAGCAGTGTTCGACGGAACACTGAAGCTTTCTTT
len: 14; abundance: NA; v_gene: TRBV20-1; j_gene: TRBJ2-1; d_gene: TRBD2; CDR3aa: CSAKAGVRRLQQFF; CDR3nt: TGCAGTGCTAAAGCGGGAGTAAGGAGGCTTCAGCAGTTCTTC
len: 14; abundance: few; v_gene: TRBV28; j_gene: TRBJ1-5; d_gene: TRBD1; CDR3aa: CASSWGQGFQPQHF; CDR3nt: TGTGCCAGCAGTTGGGGACAGGGGTTCCAGCCCCAGCATTTT
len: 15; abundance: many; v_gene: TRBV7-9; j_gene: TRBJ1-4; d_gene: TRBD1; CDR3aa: CASSAPGQGHEKLFF; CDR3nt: TGTGCCAGCAGCGCGCCGGGACAGGGGCATGAAAAACTGTTTTTT
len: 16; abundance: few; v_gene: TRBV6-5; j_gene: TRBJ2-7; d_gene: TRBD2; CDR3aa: CASSRSLAGGPGEQYF; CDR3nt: TGTGCCAGCAGCCGATCTCTAGCGGGAGGGCCGGGCGAGCAGTACTTC